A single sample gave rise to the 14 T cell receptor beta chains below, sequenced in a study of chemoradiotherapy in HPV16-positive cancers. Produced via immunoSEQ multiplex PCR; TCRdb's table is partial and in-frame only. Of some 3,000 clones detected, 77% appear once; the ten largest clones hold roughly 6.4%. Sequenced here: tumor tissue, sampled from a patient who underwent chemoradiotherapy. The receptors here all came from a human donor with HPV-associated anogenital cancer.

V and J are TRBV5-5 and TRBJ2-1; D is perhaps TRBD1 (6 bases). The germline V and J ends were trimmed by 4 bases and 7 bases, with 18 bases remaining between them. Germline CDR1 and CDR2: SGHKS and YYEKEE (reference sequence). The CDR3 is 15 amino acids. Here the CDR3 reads CASSLDSVGPNEQFF. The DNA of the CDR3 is TGTGCCAGCAGCCTGGACAGTGTGGGGCCTAATGAGCAGTTCTTC.

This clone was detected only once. Here the CDR3 DNA reads TGTGCCAGCAGCCAGGGGTCCTCATATGGAAACACCATATATTTT. It translates to CASSQGSSYGNTIYF. The chain carries TRBV28 and TRBJ1-3, with D possibly TRBD1 on 6 matching bases. From germline, CDR1 is MDHEN and CDR2 SYDVKM. This CDR3 has 15 residues. Trimming shortened V by 6 bases and J by 3 bases, and 15 bases separated the two germline ends.

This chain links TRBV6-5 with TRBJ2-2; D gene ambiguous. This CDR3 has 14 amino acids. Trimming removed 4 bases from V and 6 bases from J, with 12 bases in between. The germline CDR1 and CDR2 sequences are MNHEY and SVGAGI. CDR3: CASSSGEASGELFF. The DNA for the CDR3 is TGTGCCAGCAGTTCCGGAGAAGCGTCCGGGGAGCTGTTTTTT.

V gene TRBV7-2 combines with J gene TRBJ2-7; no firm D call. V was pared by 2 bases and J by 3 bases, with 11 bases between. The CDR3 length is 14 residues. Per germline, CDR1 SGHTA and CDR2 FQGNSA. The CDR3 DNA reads TGTGCCAGCAGCTTACAAGGCGGATACTACGAGCAGTACTTC. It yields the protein CASSLQGGYYEQYF.

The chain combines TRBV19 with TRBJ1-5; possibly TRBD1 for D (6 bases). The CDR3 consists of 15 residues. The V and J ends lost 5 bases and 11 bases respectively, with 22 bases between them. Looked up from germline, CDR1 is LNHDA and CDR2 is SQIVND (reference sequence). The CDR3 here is CASSSQAEGDKSQHF. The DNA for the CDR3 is TGTGCCAGTAGTTCCCAAGCGGAGGGGGATAAGTCCCAGCATTTT. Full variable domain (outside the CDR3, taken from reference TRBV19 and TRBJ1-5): DGGITQSPKYLFRKEGQNVTLSCEQNLNHDAMYWYRQDPGQGLRLIYYSQIVNDFQKGDIAEGYSVSREKKESFPLTVTSAQKNPTAFYLCASSSQAEGDKSQHFGDGTRLSIL.

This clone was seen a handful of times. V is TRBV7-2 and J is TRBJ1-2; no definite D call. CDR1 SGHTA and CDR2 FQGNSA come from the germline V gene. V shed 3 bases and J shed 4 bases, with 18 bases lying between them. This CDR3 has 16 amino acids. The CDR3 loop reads CASSFGGRSSVYGYTF. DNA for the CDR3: TGTGCCAGCAGCTTCGGAGGGCGTAGCTCTGTCTATGGCTACACCTTC.

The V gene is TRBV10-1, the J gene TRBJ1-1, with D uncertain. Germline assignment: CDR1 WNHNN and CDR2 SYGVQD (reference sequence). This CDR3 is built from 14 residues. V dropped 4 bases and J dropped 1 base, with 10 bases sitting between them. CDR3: CASSAHRQNTEAFF. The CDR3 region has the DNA TGCGCCAGCAGTGCACACAGACAGAACACTGAAGCTTTCTTT.

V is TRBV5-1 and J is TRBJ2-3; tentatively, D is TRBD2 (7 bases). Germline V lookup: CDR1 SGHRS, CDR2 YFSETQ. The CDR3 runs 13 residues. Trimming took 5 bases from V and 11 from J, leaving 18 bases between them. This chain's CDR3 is CASSSTEGGMQYF. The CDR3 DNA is TGCGCCAGCAGTTCCACGGAGGGGGGGATGCAGTATTTT.

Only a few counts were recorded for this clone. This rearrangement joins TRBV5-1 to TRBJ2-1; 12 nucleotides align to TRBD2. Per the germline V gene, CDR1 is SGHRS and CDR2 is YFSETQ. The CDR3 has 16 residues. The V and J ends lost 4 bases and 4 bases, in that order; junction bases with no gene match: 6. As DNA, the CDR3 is TGCGCCAGCAGCCCCGGACTAGCGGGGCTATACAATGAGCAGTTCTTC. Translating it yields CASSPGLAGLYNEQFF.

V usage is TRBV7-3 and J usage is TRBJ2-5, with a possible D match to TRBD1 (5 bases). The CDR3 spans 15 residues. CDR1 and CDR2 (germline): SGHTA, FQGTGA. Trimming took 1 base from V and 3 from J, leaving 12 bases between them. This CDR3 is CASSLSGRAEETQYF. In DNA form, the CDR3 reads TGTGCCAGCAGCTTAAGTGGCAGGGCGGAAGAGACCCAGTACTTC.

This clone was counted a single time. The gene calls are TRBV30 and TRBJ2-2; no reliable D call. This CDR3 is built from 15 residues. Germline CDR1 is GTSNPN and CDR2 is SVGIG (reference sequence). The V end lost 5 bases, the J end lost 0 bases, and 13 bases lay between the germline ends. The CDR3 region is CAWDVGRTNTGELFF. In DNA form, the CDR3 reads TGTGCCTGGGACGTGGGCAGGACGAACACCGGGGAGCTGTTTTTT.

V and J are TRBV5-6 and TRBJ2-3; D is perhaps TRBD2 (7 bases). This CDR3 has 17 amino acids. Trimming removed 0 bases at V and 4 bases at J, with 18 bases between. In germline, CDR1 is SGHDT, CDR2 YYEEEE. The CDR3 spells CASSLDSRGGFPDTQYF. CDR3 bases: TGTGCCAGCAGCTTGGATTCTAGGGGGGGGTTCCCAGATACGCAGTATTTT.

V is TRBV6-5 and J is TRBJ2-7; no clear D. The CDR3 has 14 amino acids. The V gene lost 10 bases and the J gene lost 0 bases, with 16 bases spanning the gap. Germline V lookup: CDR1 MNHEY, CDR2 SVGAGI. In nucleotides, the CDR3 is TGTGCCACCTCGCAGAGAAGGAGCTCCTACGAGCAGTACTTC. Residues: CATSQRRSSYEQYF.

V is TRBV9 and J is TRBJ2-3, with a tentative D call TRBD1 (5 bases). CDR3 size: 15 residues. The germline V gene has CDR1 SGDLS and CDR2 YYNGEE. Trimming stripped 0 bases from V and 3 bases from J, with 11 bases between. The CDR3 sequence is CASSVAGYVTDTQYF. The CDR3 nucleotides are TGTGCCAGCAGCGTAGCAGGGTACGTAACAGATACGCAGTATTTT.